The 14 T cell receptor beta chains presented below share a single source sample, sequenced in a study of blood T cell repertoires in COVID-19. The protocol was immunoSEQ multiplex PCR, while the TCRdb copy is restricted to in-frame clones and leaves out a portion. The table lists about 250,000 clones, roughly 85% of them singletons, with about 8.2% in the top ten. The specimen sequenced was PBMCs or T cells enriched from blood (not recorded which). These receptors were obtained from a woman in her 50s with acute COVID-19.

The chain links TRBV28 to TRBJ1-4, with TRBD1 matching 9 bases. This CDR3 has 19 residues. Germline CDR1 and CDR2: MDHEN and SYDVKM. V gave up 5 bases and J gave up 0 bases; unmatched junction bases: 13. The CDR3 spells CASSLLGQGKGATNEKLFF. CDR3 nucleotides: TGTGCCAGCAGTCTACTTGGACAGGGGAAGGGTGCAACTAATGAAAAACTGTTTTTT.

This chain uses TRBV28 with TRBJ2-7, with D possibly matching TRBD1 (6 bases). The V end lost 6 bases, the J end lost 4 bases, and 10 bases lay between the germline ends. This CDR3 has 12 amino acids. Germline V CDR1 and CDR2: MDHEN, SYDVKM. CDR3 loop: CASSPDSYEQYF. The CDR3, as DNA: TGTGCCAGCAGCCCGGACAGTTACGAGCAGTACTTC.

This clone has just a few counts. This chain uses TRBV3-1 (or the pseudogene TRBV3-2) with TRBJ2-7; 10 bases are shared with TRBD1. This CDR3 spans 18 amino acids. CDR1 is LGHDT and CDR2 is YNNKEL in the germline V gene (reference sequence). Unmatched junction bases numbered 11, after V lost 2 bases and J lost 1 base. CDR3 region: CASSQLTPGTGDSYEQYF. The CDR3 DNA reads as TGTGCCAGCAGCCAATTAACCCCCGGGACAGGGGATTCCTACGAGCAGTACTTC.

The V call is TRBV11-2, the J call TRBJ1-2; perhaps TRBD1 as D (6 bases). The ends were cut back, 5 bases at V and 6 bases at J, with 16 bases in the middle. CDR1 is SGHAT and CDR2 is FQNNGV in the germline V gene. The CDR3 contains 14 residues. This CDR3 is CASSIQRQADGYTF. The CDR3 DNA reads as TGTGCCAGCAGCATCCAAAGACAGGCGGATGGCTACACCTTC.

This clone was counted once. J is TRBJ2-2 and V is TRBV11-1, with D maybe TRBD2 (6 bases). The germline V gene encodes CDR1 SGHAT and CDR2 FQDESV (reference sequence). Trimming shortened V by 1 base and J by 5 bases, and 11 bases separated the two germline ends. The CDR3 runs 15 residues. The CDR3 protein is CASSLVFGGTGELFF. Here the CDR3 DNA reads TGTGCCAGCAGCTTAGTATTCGGAGGGACCGGGGAGCTGTTTTTT.

The V call is TRBV18, the J call TRBJ1-3; TRBD1 aligns across 11 bases. This CDR3 has 16 residues. Germline CDR1 reads KGHSH; CDR2 reads LQKENI. The V and J ends lost 3 bases and 2 bases, in that order; junction bases with no gene match: 3. CDR3 sequence reads: CASSPSGQGAGNTIYF. CDR3 nucleotide sequence: TGTGCCAGCTCACCCTCGGGACAGGGGGCTGGAAACACCATATATTTT.

This chain links TRBV19 with TRBJ1-2; TRBD1 matches at 8 bases. The ends lost 7 bases at V and 4 bases at J; junction bases unmatched: 8. This CDR3 region has 14 residues. Germline assignment: CDR1 LNHDA and CDR2 SQIVND (reference sequence). This CDR3 is CASTTRQGLYGYTF. CDR3 nucleotide sequence: TGTGCCAGTACTACCCGACAGGGGCTCTATGGCTACACCTTC.

The chain uses TRBV20-1 and TRBJ1-3; possibly TRBD1 for D (5 bases). The V gene's germline CDR1 is DFQATT and CDR2 SNEGSKA (reference sequence). The CDR3 covers 11 residues. The V and J ends lost 5 bases and 4 bases respectively, with 6 bases between them. CDR3 protein: CSARGGNTIYF. The CDR3 DNA reads as TGCAGTGCTCGGGGGGGAAACACCATATATTTT.

The chain recombines TRBV4-3 with TRBJ1-6; TRBD1 matches at 9 bases. With V trimmed by 5 bases and J by 8 bases, 4 bases remained unmatched. This CDR3 region has 14 residues. Germline values: CDR1 LGHNA, CDR2 YSLEER. DNA of the CDR3: TGCGCCAGCAGCTCCCGGGACAGGGATTCACCCCTCCACTTT. Translated: CASSSRDRDSPLHF.

The V call is TRBV7-9, the J call TRBJ2-1; 8 positions match TRBD1. V was clipped by 7 bases and J by 2 bases; unmatched bases: 10. The germline V gene has CDR1 SEHNR and CDR2 FQNEAQ (reference sequence). The CDR3 is 16 amino acids. CDR3 protein: CASTGGQGSPYNEQFF. As DNA, the CDR3 is TGTGCCAGCACCGGAGGACAGGGTAGCCCCTACAATGAGCAGTTCTTC. Drawing the rest from reference TRBV7-9 and TRBJ2-1, the complete variable domain is DTGVSQNPRHKITKRGQNVTFRCDPISEHNRLYWYRQTLGQGPEFLTYFQNEAQLEKSRLLSDRFSAERPKGSFSTLEIQRTEQGDSAMYLCASTGGQGSPYNEQFFGPGTRLTVL.

This clone was recorded once. The chain joins TRBV6-2 or TRBV6-3 to TRBJ2-2, with D unresolved. Per germline, CDR1 MNHEY and CDR2 SVGEGT. V was trimmed by 0 bases and J by 2 bases, leaving 7 bases between them. This CDR3 spans 15 amino acids. The CDR3 sequence: CASSYSLGNTGELFF. Written as DNA, the CDR3 is TGTGCCAGCAGTTACTCTTTGGGCAACACCGGGGAGCTGTTTTTT.

V and J are TRBV11-2 and TRBJ2-7; tentatively, D is TRBD2 (7 bases). CDR3 size: 15 residues. CDR1 is SGHAT, CDR2 FQNNGV, per germline. V was pared by 4 bases and J by 3 bases, with 16 bases between. CDR3 DNA: TGTGCCAGCAGCTCCCGGGGGGCGGAGGGCTACGAGCAGTACTTC. The encoded protein is CASSSRGAEGYEQYF.

This clone has just one count. The chain combines TRBV19 with TRBJ2-4; 10 bases agree with TRBD1. The length of the CDR3 is 14 residues. Trimming took 4 bases from V and 6 from J; bases not matched to a gene: 3. Germline V CDR1 and CDR2: LNHDA, SQIVND (reference sequence). CDR3 nucleotides: TGTGCCAGTAGTACCTGGACAGGGGGAAACATTCAGTACTTC. It is translated as CASSTWTGGNIQYF.

The chain links TRBV25-1 to TRBJ1-2; 7 bases are shared with TRBD1. CDR3 length equals 15 residues. CDR1 and CDR2 from the germline V gene are MGHDK and SYGVNS. Trimming at V came to 1 base and at J to 7 bases, leaving 9 bases not matched to a gene. CDR3: CASSEWKGAAGGYTF. Written as DNA, the CDR3 is TGTGCCAGCAGTGAATGGAAGGGGGCGGCCGGTGGCTACACCTTC.